This T cell receptor beta chain was sequenced in a study of blood T cell repertoires in COVID-19. Study summary: Sites across the United States, Italy and Spain contributed samples from acute and convalescent COVID-19. Sources were T cells, B-cell-depleted T cells, or PBMCs; the material itself was cDNA or gDNA.

Germline values: CDR1 SGHVS, CDR2 FNYEAQ. The CDR3 is made up of 18 amino acids. V lost 4 bases and J 0 bases, leaving 16 bases between the germline ends. Clones were sequenced by immunoSEQ multiplex PCR, and TCRdb holds only the in-frame ones, with some missing. This sample has roughly 120,000 clones, with roughly 84% found just once. This receptor was taken from a woman between 45 and 60 years old with acute or convalescent COVID-19. Sequencing was done on a sample of peripheral blood. The gene calls are TRBV7-6 and TRBJ1-6; a possible D gene is TRBD1 (5 bases). This chain's CDR3 is CASSSAPGGSSYNSPLHF. CDR3 DNA sequence: TGTGCCAGCAGCTCCGCCCCCGGGGGGAGCTCCTATAATTCACCCCTCCACTTT.